What follows are 26 T cell receptor beta chains derived from one specimen sequenced in a study of blood T cell repertoires in COVID-19 (dated by TCRdb to 2018 to 2020). Receptor libraries were prepared by the immunoSEQ multiplex PCR assay. TCRdb re-hosts the immuneACCESS table, in-frame sequences only. Its copies lack some clones; in the studies checked, an unresolved V gene accounts for under half of them, and the cause for the rest is not known. The sample has around 100,000 clones on record, 84% of them singletons. Jointly, the top ten make up around 6.5% of the sample. Sequencing was performed on peripheral blood. All receptors come from a man in his sixties with acute or convalescent COVID-19.

This clone was seen a handful of times. The chain recombines TRBV27 with TRBJ1-5; D gene ambiguous. V lost 2 bases and J 2 bases, leaving 7 bases between the germline ends. The germline CDR1 and CDR2 sequences are MNHEY and SMNVEV (reference sequence). The CDR3 covers 14 residues. The CDR3 DNA reads TGTGCCAGCAGTTTAGACGCGGGCAATCAGCCCCAGCATTTT. Translated: CASSLDAGNQPQHF.

This clone was observed a few times. This chain links TRBV9 with TRBJ2-7; D remains ambiguous. The length of the CDR3 is 15 residues. The germline V and J ends were trimmed by 0 bases and 4 bases, with 14 bases remaining between them. Germline V gives CDR1 SGDLS, CDR2 YYNGEE. The chain's CDR3 is CASSVGVASEYEQYF. As DNA, the CDR3 is TGTGCCAGCAGCGTAGGGGTAGCCAGTGAATACGAGCAGTACTTC.

In this sample, this clone is medium-sized (0.01 to 0.1%). This chain connects TRBV4-2 to TRBJ2-2, with unresolved D. The V gene's germline CDR1 is LGHNA and CDR2 YNFKEQ. This CDR3 region has 14 residues. V was pared by 3 bases and J by 2 bases, with 7 bases between. The CDR3 DNA reads TGTGCCAGCAGCCATGGAGTAAACACCGGGGAGCTGTTTTTT. Its translation is CASSHGVNTGELFF.

This clone was found once. V is TRBV5-6 and J is TRBJ2-3; 12 positions match TRBD2. CDR1 SGHDT and CDR2 YYEEEE come from the germline V gene. The CDR3 totals 16 residues. Trimming at V came to 0 bases and at J to 8 bases, leaving 7 bases not matched to a gene. The CDR3: CASSLGLAGDGGTQYF. The CDR3 region has the DNA TGTGCCAGCAGCTTGGGACTAGCGGGGGACGGGGGTACGCAGTATTTT.

This chain joins TRBV6-5 and TRBJ1-4, with TRBD1 matching over 10 bases. The CDR3 loop spans 14 amino acids. J gave up 8 bases and V 6 bases, and 6 bases lay outside the gene matches. Germline V gene sequence: CDR1 MNHEY, CDR2 SVGAGI. CDR3 DNA: TGTGCCAGCAGGCAGACAGGGGGCCTGGAAAAACTGTTTTTT. It is translated as CASRQTGGLEKLFF.

The chain links TRBV10-3 to TRBJ1-2; D not resolved. The V gene lost 6 bases and the J gene lost 2 bases, with 13 bases spanning the gap. This CDR3 comprises 14 residues. Germline CDR1 ENHRY, CDR2 SYGVKD. CDR3 bases: TGTGCCATCAGAGCCTCCGACGGGAACTATGGCTACACCTTC. Amino acids: CAIRASDGNYGYTF.

This chain uses TRBV11-2 with TRBJ1-1; TRBD1 matches at 7 bases. CDR1 SGHAT and CDR2 FQNNGV come from the germline V gene. V lost 5 bases and J lost 5; bases outside the gene matches: 11. This CDR3 comprises 15 residues. This CDR3 is CASSVGTGVGTEAFF. Written as DNA, the CDR3 is TGTGCCAGCAGCGTCGGAACAGGGGTTGGGACTGAAGCTTTCTTT.

The chain recombines TRBV15 with TRBJ1-6; D is possibly TRBD1 (5 bases). The CDR3 runs 17 residues. V was pared by 0 bases and J by 8 bases, with 17 bases between. Germline CDR1 and CDR2: LNHNV and YYDKDF (reference sequence). The CDR3 reads CATSRDSRSGGDSPLHF. As DNA, the CDR3 is TGTGCCACCAGCAGAGATAGTCGGTCCGGGGGGGATTCACCCCTCCACTTT.

The chain carries TRBV7-9 and TRBJ1-2, with unresolved D. CDR1 and CDR2 (germline): SEHNR, FQNEAQ (reference sequence). The CDR3 sequence is 14 residues long. V lost 2 bases to trimming and J lost 2 bases, with 9 bases between them. In DNA, the CDR3 is TGTGCCAGCAGCTTATCTCAGGTGAACTATGGCTACACCTTC. As protein: CASSLSQVNYGYTF.

The rearrangement links TRBV30 to TRBJ1-5; 8 nucleotides agree with TRBD1. V trimming: 0 bases; J trimming: 7 bases; junction bases outside the gene matches: 8. Germline lookup yields CDR1 GTSNPN and CDR2 SVGIG (reference sequence). CDR3 length: 15 residues. The DNA for the CDR3 is TGTGCCTGGAGTGTAGAAGGACAGGGTGGCCAGCCCCAGCATTTT. It yields the protein CAWSVEGQGGQPQHF.

The chain joins TRBV7-3 to TRBJ1-6; TRBD1 matches at 7 bases. Germline V gene lookup returns CDR1 SGHTA and CDR2 FQGTGA. V lost 1 base to trimming and J lost 5 bases; unmatched junction nucleotides: 5. There are 16 residues in the CDR3. CDR3 DNA: TGTGCCAGCAGCTTAAGTTCGACAGGGCATAATTCACCCCTCCACTTT. It codes for CASSLSSTGHNSPLHF. Based on the CDR3 plus reference TRBV7-3 and TRBJ1-6, the full variable domain is GAGVSQTPSNKVTEKGKYVELRCDPISGHTALYWYRQSLGQGPEFLIYFQGTGAADDSGLPNDRFFAVRPEGSVSTLKIQRTERGDSAVYLCASSLSSTGHNSPLHFGNGTRLTVT.

This clone was counted once. The chain carries TRBV24-1 and TRBJ2-5; TRBD2 matches 7 bases. CDR3 length: 15 amino acids. Germline CDR1 KGHDR, CDR2 SFDVKD. Losses at the gene ends were 1 base for V and 0 bases for J; bases not matched to a gene: 1. As DNA, the CDR3 is TGTGCCACCAGTGATTTAGCGGGAAACCAAGAGACCCAGTACTTC. Translated: CATSDLAGNQETQYF.

The table lists this clone with a count of one. V usage is TRBV7-2 and J usage is TRBJ1-4; 9 nucleotides align to TRBD1. Germline-derived CDR1 and CDR2 are SGHTA and FQGNSA. The CDR3 is 15 amino acids. The ends lost 3 bases at V and 5 bases at J; junction bases unmatched: 4. The CDR3 nucleotides read TGTGCCAGCAGCTTGGGGGACAGGGAGAATGAAAAACTGTTTTTT. This codes for CASSLGDRENEKLFF.

CDR3 region: CASSQDLEGTFRGYTF. CDR3 nucleotides: TGCGCCAGCAGCCAAGATCTGGAGGGGACCTTTAGGGGCTACACCTTC. V is TRBV4-1 and J is TRBJ1-2; weak D call: TRBD1 (5 bases). Germline V gene lookup returns CDR1 MGHRA and CDR2 YSYEKL. V was shortened by 0 bases and J by 8 bases, with 19 bases between the two germline ends. The CDR3 has 16 amino acids.

This clone appeared a few times. The chain recombines TRBV11-1 with TRBJ1-2; 10 bases are shared with TRBD1. CDR3 size: 14 residues. V trimming: 6 bases; J trimming: 8 bases; junction bases outside the gene matches: 9. Germline V gene sequence: CDR1 SGHAT, CDR2 FQDESV (reference sequence). The CDR3 bases are TGTGCCAGCAGTCGAGGACAGGGGGGAGAAGGCTACACCTTC. This gives the protein CASSRGQGGEGYTF.

The gene calls are TRBV6-5 and TRBJ1-2; 7 positions match TRBD1. The ends lost 5 bases at V and 4 bases at J; junction bases unmatched: 4. The CDR3 has 13 amino acids. Germline V lookup: CDR1 MNHEY, CDR2 SVGAGI. The CDR3 DNA reads as TGTGCCAGCAGTACTGGGGACAGCTATGGCTACACCTTC. As protein: CASSTGDSYGYTF.

The rearrangement joins TRBV7-8 to TRBJ1-4; tentatively, D is TRBD1 (6 bases). Trimming took off 8 bases at V and 7 bases at J, with 23 bases between the two ends. Germline V gives CDR1 SGHVS, CDR2 FQNEAQ. The CDR3 has 16 amino acids. Here the CDR3 reads CASRSGQGSIGEKLFF. Here the CDR3 DNA reads TGTGCCAGCCGCTCGGGGCAGGGGAGTATTGGTGAAAAACTGTTTTTT.

This chain links TRBV3-1 (or the pseudogene TRBV3-2) with TRBJ2-1; 9 nucleotides agree with TRBD2. Germline V gene data show CDR1 as LGHDT and CDR2 as YNNKEL (reference sequence). J gave up 9 bases and V 1 base, and 7 bases lay outside the gene matches. There are 15 residues in the CDR3. The chain's CDR3 is CASSQASAGGGEQFF. CDR3 bases: TGTGCCAGCAGCCAAGCGTCAGCGGGGGGTGGTGAGCAGTTCTTC.

There are a few counts of this clone. This chain joins TRBV12-5 and TRBJ2-1; TRBD2 is a possible D gene (5 bases). From germline, CDR1 is LGHNT and CDR2 FRNRAP. The CDR3 is made up of 15 amino acids. With 0 bases removed from V and 0 bases from J, the gap between germline ends came to 6 bases. As DNA, the CDR3 is TGTGCTAGTGGTTTGGTAGGGAGCTCCTACAATGAGCAGTTCTTC. Encoded protein: CASGLVGSSYNEQFF.

This clone was counted only a few times. The rearrangement uses TRBV5-3 and TRBJ2-7, with 10 bases lining up with TRBD1. TRBV5-3 is flagged as an ORF with uncertain function. With V trimmed by 4 bases and J by 2 bases, 9 bases remained unmatched. The CDR3 runs to 16 residues. The CDR3 loop reads CARSPPLTGGPYEQYF. The DNA of the CDR3 is TGTGCCAGAAGCCCGCCCCTGACAGGGGGCCCCTACGAGCAGTACTTC.

This chain joins TRBV6-5 and TRBJ2-7; the D is unclear. Per germline, CDR1 MNHEY and CDR2 SVGAGI. CDR3 length equals 14 residues. V lost 0 bases and J lost 2, with 8 bases in between. CDR3 sequence: CASSYSSVPYEQYF. The CDR3 DNA reads as TGTGCCAGCAGTTACTCGAGTGTTCCCTACGAGCAGTACTTC.

This chain connects TRBV27 to TRBJ1-6, with TRBD1 as a possible D gene (5 bases). Germline loops: CDR1 MNHEY, CDR2 SMNVEV (reference sequence). The CDR3 runs to 15 residues. The ends were cut back, 5 bases at V and 4 bases at J, with 12 bases in the middle. The CDR3 nucleotides read TGTGCCAGCAGTGATCCAGGGACTTATAATTCACCCCTCCACTTT. Residues: CASSDPGTYNSPLHF.

The chain couples TRBV12-5 to TRBJ1-3; a possible D gene is TRBD1 (5 bases). The CDR3 has 13 residues. The V and J ends lost 6 bases and 3 bases respectively, with 9 bases between them. In germline, CDR1 is LGHNT, CDR2 FRNRAP. This CDR3 reads CASGQGVGNTIYF. CDR3 DNA: TGTGCTAGTGGCCAAGGGGTTGGAAACACCATATATTTT.

The chain is built from TRBV30 and TRBJ1-5; TRBD1 might be the D (6 bases). The V end lost 0 bases, the J end lost 4 bases, and 10 bases lay between the germline ends. The CDR3 is made up of 14 amino acids. CDR1 and CDR2 (germline): GTSNPN, SVGIG (reference sequence). CDR3 protein: CAWSVQGGNQPQHF. The CDR3 region has the DNA TGTGCCTGGAGTGTACAAGGGGGAAATCAGCCCCAGCATTTT.

This rearrangement joins TRBV7-8 to TRBJ1-1; D gene unclear. This CDR3 has 16 residues. From germline, CDR1 is SGHVS and CDR2 FQNEAQ. Trimming removed 0 bases at V and 0 bases at J, with 11 bases between. CDR3: CASSLAIWPMNTEAFF. The CDR3 region has the DNA TGTGCCAGCAGCTTAGCGATTTGGCCGATGAACACTGAAGCTTTCTTT. Together with reference TRBV7-8 and TRBJ1-1, the CDR3 gives the full variable domain: GAGVSQSPRYKVAKRGQDVALRCDPISGHVSLFWYQQALGQGPEFLTYFQNEAQLDKSGLPSDRFFAERPEGSVSTLKIQRTQQEDSAVYLCASSLAIWPMNTEAFFGQGTRLTVV.

This clone was detected only once. The chain links TRBV29-1 to TRBJ2-7; the D is unclear. Germline CDR1 reads SQVTM; CDR2 reads ANQGSEA. CDR3 length: 13 residues. The V gene lost 0 bases and the J gene lost 0 bases, with 6 bases spanning the gap. CDR3 protein: CSVEDESSYEQYF. CDR3 coding DNA: TGCAGCGTTGAAGACGAGAGCTCCTACGAGCAGTACTTC.